These 4 T cell receptor beta chains share one sample of origin, sequenced in a study of shared clonotypes between healthy human individuals. Measured with immunoSEQ multiplex PCR; TCRdb has only the in-frame clones, and not every one. The sample gives about 490,000 clones, over 65% of which show up once; roughly 13% is in the top ten. Sequenced material: PBMCs. Every receptor here comes from a woman aged 40 to 50 in good health. Some clones in this sample may be carry-over from other donors' samples.

With respect to this clone: A much larger clone sits a single nucleotide away, making a read error possible. V and J are TRBV25-1 and TRBJ2-1; 8 bases are shared with TRBD2. There are 15 residues in the CDR3. Germline values: CDR1 MGHDK, CDR2 SYGVNS. The CDR3 is CTSSRGLVIADEQFF. The CDR3 DNA reads as TGTACCAGCAGTAGGGGACTAGTGATCGCCGATGAGCAGTTCTTC.

This clone was counted a few times. J is TRBJ2-3 and V is TRBV2; a possible D gene is TRBD1 (6 bases). Germline V gives CDR1 SNHLY, CDR2 FYNNEI. This CDR3 contains 12 residues. Trimming left V 6 bases short and J 4 bases short, with 8 bases between. The CDR3 DNA reads TGTGCCAGCAGGGCAGGGGCAGATACGCAGTATTTT. Encoded protein: CASRAGADTQYF.

The rearrangement joins TRBV19 to TRBJ1-2; possibly TRBD1 for D (5 bases). CDR3 size: 15 residues. Germline V gives CDR1 LNHDA, CDR2 SQIVND (reference sequence). The V end was cut by 5 bases, the J end by 5 bases, with 18 bases between. The CDR3: CASSPPAGTFYGYTF. CDR3 bases: TGTGCCAGTAGTCCCCCGGCAGGGACTTTTTATGGCTACACCTTC. The variable domain in full, with the rest retrieved from reference TRBV19 and TRBJ1-2, is DGGITQSPKYLFRKEGQNVTLSCEQNLNHDAMYWYRQDPGQGLRLIYYSQIVNDFQKGDIAEGYSVSREKKESFPLTVTSAQKNPTAFYLCASSPPAGTFYGYTFGSGTRLTVV.

This chain connects TRBV2 to TRBJ1-1, with D uncertain. Germline V gene sequence: CDR1 SNHLY, CDR2 FYNNEI. The CDR3 is 16 amino acids. Trimming took off 0 bases at V and 4 bases at J, with 15 bases between the two ends. CDR3 sequence (DNA): TGTGCCAGCAGTGAAGCGAGGAGCACGGGAGGCACTGAAGCTTTCTTT. Translated, it gives CASSEARSTGGTEAFF. Filled out from reference TRBV2 and TRBJ1-1, the complete variable domain reads EPEVTQTPSHQVTQMGQEVILRCVPISNHLYFYWYRQILGQKVEFLVSFYNNEISEKSEIFDDQFSVERPDGSNFTLKIRSTKLEDSAMYFCASSEARSTGGTEAFFGQGTRLTVV.